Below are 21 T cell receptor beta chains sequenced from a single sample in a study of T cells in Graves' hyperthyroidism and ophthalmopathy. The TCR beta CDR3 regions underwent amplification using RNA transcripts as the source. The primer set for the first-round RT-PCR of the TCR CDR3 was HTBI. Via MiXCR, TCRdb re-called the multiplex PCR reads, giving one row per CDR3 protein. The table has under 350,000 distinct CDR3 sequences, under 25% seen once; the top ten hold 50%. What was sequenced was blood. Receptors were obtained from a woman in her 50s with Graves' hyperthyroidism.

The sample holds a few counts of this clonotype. The chain's CDR3 is CASSEYKRGGVQPQHF. In DNA form, the CDR3 reads TGTGCCAGCAGTGAATATAAGAGGGGGGGCGTACAGCCCCAGCATTTT. This sequence joins TRBV2 and TRBJ1-5; D is perhaps TRBD1 (6 bases). Looked up from germline, CDR1 is SNHLY and CDR2 is FYNNEI. The CDR3 is 16 amino acids. V dropped 2 bases and J dropped 7 bases, with 18 bases sitting between them.

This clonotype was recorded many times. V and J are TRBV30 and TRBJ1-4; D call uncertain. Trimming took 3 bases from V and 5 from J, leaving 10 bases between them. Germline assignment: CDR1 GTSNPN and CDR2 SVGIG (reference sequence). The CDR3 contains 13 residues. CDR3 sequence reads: CAWRPTLNEKLFF. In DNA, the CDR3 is TGTGCCTGGAGGCCGACTTTAAATGAAAAACTGTTTTTT.

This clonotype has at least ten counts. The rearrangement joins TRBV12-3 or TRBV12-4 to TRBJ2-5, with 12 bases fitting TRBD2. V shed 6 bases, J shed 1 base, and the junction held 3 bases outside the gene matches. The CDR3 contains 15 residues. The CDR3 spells CASSGLAGPQETQYF. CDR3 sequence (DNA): TGTGCCAGCAGCGGACTAGCGGGACCCCAAGAGACCCAGTACTTC.

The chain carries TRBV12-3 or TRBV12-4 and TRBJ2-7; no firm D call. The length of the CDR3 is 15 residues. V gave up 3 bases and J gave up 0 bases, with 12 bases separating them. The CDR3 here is CASSLYLRSSYEQYF. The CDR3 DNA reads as TGTGCCAGCAGTTTGTACCTAAGGAGCTCCTACGAGCAGTACTTC.

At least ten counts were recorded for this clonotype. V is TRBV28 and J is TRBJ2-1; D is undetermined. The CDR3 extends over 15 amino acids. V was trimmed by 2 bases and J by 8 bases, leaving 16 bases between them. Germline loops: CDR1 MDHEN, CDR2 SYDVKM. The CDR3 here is CASSLGLGRTYEQFF. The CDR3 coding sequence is TGTGCCAGCAGTTTAGGGCTCGGGCGTACTTATGAGCAGTTCTTC.

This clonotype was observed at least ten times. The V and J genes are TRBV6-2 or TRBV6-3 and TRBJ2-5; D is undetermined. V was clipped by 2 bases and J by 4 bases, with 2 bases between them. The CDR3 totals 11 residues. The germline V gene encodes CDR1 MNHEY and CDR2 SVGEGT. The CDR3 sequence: CASSYGETQYF. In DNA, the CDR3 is TGTGCCAGCAGTTACGGAGAGACCCAGTACTTC.

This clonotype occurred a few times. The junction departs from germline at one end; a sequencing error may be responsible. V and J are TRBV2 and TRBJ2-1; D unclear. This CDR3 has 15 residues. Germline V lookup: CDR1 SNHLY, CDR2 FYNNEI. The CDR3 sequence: CASSSPASSYDEQFF. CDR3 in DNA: TGTGCCAGCAGTTCACCGGCCAGCTCCTACGATGAGCAGTTCTTC. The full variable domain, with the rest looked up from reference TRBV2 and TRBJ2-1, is EPEVTQTPSHQVTQMGQEVILRCVPISNHLYFYWYRQILGQKVEFLVSFYNNEISEKSEIFDDQFSVERPDGSNFTLKIRSTKLEDSAMYFCASSSPASSYDEQFFGPGTRLTVL.

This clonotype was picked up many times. CDR3 loop: CATQDRDTQYF. The CDR3 DNA follows: TGTGCCACCCAAGACCGGGATACGCAGTATTTT. The chain carries TRBV19 and TRBJ2-3; D remains ambiguous. V was trimmed by 10 bases and J by 6 bases, leaving 11 bases between them. Germline lookup yields CDR1 LNHDA and CDR2 SQIVND (reference sequence). This CDR3 contains 11 residues.

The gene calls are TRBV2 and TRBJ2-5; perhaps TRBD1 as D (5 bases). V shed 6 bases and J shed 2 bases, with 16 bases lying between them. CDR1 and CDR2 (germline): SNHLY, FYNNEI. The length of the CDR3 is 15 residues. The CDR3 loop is CASSQVGAFQETQYF. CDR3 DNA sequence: TGTGCCAGCAGCCAAGTTGGGGCGTTTCAAGAGACCCAGTACTTC.

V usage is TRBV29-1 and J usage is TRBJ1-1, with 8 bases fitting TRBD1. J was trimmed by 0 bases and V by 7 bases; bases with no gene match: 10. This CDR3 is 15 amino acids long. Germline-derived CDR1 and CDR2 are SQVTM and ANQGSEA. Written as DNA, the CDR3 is TGCAGCGGAACAGGGGGATGGGGCATGAACACTGAAGCTTTCTTT. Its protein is CSGTGGWGMNTEAFF. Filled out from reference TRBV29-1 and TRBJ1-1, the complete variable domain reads SAVISQKPSRDICQRGTSLTIQCQVDSQVTMMFWYRQQPGQSLTLIATANQGSEATYESGFVIDKFPISRPNLTFSTLTVSNMSPEDSSIYLCSGTGGWGMNTEAFFGQGTRLTVV.

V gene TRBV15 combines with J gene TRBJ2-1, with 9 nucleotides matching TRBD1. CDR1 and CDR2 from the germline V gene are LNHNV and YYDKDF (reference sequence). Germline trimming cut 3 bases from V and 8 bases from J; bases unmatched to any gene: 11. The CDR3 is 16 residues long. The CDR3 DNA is TGTGCCACCAGCAGCGCTCCGGGACAGGGTTTGGATGAGCAGTTCTTC. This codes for CATSSAPGQGLDEQFF.

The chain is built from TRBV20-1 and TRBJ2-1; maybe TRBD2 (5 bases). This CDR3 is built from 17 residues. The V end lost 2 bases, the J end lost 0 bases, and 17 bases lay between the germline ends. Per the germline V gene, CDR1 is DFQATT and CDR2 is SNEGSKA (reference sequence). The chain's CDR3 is CSARSLLARTSYNEQFF. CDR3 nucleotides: TGCAGTGCTAGATCCTTGCTAGCCCGAACCTCCTACAATGAGCAGTTCTTC.

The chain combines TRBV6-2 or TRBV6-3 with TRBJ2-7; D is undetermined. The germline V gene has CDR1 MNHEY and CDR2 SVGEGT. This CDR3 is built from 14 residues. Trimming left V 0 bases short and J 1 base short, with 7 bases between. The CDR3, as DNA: TGTGCCAGCAGTTACTCTCCCCGGTCCTACGAGCAGTACTTC. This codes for CASSYSPRSYEQYF.

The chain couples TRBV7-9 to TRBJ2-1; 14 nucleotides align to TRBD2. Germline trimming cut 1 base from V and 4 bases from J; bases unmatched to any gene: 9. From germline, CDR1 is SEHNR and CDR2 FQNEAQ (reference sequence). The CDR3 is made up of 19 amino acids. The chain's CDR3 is CASSLGWTSGRRIYNEQFF. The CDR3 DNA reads TGTGCCAGCAGCTTAGGATGGACTAGCGGGAGGCGTATATACAATGAGCAGTTCTTC.

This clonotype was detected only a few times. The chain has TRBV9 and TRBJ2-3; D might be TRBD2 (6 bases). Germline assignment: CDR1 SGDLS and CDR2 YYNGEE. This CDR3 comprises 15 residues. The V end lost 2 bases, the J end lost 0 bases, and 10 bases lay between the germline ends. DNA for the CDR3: TGTGCCAGCAGCGTTAGCGGTGTTAGCACAGATACGCAGTATTTT. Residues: CASSVSGVSTDTQYF. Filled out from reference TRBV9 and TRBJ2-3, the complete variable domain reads DSGVTQTPKHLITATGQRVTLRCSPRSGDLSVYWYQQSLDQGLQFLIQYYNGEERAKGNILERFSAQQFPDLHSELNLSSLELGDSALYFCASSVSGVSTDTQYFGPGTRLTVL.

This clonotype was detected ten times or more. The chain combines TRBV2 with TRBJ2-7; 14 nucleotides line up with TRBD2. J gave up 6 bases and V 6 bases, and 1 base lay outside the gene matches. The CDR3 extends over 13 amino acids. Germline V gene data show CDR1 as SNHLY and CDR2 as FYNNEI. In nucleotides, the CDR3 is TGTGCCAGCAGGACTAGCGGGAGGGCCGAGCAGTACTTC. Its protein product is CASRTSGRAEQYF.

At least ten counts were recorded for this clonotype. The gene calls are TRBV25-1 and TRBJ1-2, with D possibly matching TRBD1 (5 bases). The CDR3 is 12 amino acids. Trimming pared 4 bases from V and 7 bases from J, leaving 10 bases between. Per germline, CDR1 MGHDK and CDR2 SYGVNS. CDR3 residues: CASSGTGPGYTF. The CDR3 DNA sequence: TGTGCCAGCAGTGGTACAGGTCCTGGCTACACCTTC.

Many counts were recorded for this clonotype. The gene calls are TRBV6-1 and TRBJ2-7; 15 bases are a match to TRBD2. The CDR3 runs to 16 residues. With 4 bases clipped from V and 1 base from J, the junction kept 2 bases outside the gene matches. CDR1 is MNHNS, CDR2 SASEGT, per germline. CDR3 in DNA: TGTGCCAGCAGTGGCGGGACTAGCGGGAGGTCCTACGAGCAGTACTTC. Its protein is CASSGGTSGRSYEQYF.

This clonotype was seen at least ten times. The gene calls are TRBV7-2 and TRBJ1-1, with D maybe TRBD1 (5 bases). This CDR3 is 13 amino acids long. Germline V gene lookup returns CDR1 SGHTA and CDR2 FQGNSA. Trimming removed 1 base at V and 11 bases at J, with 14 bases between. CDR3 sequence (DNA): TGTGCCAGCAGCTTAGGAGGGGCGGGTGGGGCTTTCTTT. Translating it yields CASSLGGAGGAFF.

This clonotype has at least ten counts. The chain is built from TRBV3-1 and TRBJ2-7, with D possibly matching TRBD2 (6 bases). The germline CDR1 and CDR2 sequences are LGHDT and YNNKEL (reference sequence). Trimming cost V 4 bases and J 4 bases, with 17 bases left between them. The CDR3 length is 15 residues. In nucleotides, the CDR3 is TGTGCCAGCAGCCTCGGGGCGGGGCCAGGTTACGAGCAGTACTTC. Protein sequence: CASSLGAGPGYEQYF.

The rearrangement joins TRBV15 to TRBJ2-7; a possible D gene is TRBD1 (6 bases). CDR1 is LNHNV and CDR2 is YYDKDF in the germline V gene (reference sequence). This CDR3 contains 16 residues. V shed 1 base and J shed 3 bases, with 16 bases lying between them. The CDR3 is CATSRVGPGTRYEQYF. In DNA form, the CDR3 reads TGTGCCACCAGCAGAGTTGGCCCCGGGACACGCTACGAGCAGTACTTC.